Sequencing of this TCR beta chain was carried out in a study of cytomegalovirus exposure and HLA in healthy donors. Regarding the study as a whole: The study listed 150 to 200 cytomegalovirus-associated TCR beta chains. Being productive about 87% or about 30% of the time was typical of most TCR beta V segments in an earlier analysis.

60 Vbeta and 13 Jbeta primers were used in PCR. Libraries were prepared by immunoSEQ multiplex PCR; TCRdb keeps only in-frame clonotypes and omits some of them. The sample includes 150,000 to 200,000 clones, over 75% of them seen just once. The CDR3 length is 14 residues. The trim removed 5 bases at V and 5 bases at J, leaving 7 bases unmatched. The V gene's germline CDR1 is SEHNR and CDR2 FQNEAQ (reference sequence). In regard to this clone: Its target is not known.

The TCR comes from a woman between 50 and 59 years old in good health and CMV-seropositive. This chain connects TRBV7-9 to TRBJ2-7; 9 nucleotides line up with TRBD2. The sequenced sample consisted of PBMCs. The chain's CDR3 is CASSPGTSRDEQYF. DNA for the CDR3: TGTGCCAGCAGCCCAGGGACTAGCAGGGACGAGCAGTACTTC.